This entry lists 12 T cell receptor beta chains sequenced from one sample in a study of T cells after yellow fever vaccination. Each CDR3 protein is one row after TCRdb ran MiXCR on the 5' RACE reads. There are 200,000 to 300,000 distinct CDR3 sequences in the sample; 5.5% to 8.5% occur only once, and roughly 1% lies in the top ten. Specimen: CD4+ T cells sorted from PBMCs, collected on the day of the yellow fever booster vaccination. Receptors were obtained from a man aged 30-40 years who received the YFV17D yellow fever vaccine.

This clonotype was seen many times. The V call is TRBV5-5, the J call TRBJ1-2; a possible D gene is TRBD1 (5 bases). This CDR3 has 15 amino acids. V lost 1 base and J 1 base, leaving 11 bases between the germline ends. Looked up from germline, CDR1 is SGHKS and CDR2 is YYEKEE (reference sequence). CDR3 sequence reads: CASSLLGDLNYGYTF. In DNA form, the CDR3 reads TGTGCCAGCAGCTTGTTAGGGGACCTTAACTATGGCTACACCTTC.

The CDR3 coding sequence is TGCGCCAGCAGCCAGCCTCCGAGGGGACAGGGGGCGGTCACCGGGGAGCTGTTTTTT. This translates into CASSQPPRGQGAVTGELFF. The chain uses TRBV4-3 and TRBJ2-2; the match to TRBD1 covers 12 bases. The CDR3 totals 19 residues. The V segment lost 3 bases and the J segment 4 bases; nucleotides outside the gene matches: 12. Germline V gene lookup returns CDR1 LGHNA and CDR2 YSLEER.

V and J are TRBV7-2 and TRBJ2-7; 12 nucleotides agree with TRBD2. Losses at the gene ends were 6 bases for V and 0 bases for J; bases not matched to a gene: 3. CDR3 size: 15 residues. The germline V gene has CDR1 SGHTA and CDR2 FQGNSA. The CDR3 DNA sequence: TGTGCCAGCAGTCGGACTAGCGGGAACTCCTACGAGCAGTACTTC. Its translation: CASSRTSGNSYEQYF.

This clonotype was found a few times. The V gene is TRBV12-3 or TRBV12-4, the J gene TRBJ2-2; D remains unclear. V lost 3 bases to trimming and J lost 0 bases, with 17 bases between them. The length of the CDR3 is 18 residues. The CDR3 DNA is TGTGCCAGCAGTTTTCTAGTGGGGAACACAGCGAACACCGGGGAGCTGTTTTTT. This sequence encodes CASSFLVGNTANTGELFF.

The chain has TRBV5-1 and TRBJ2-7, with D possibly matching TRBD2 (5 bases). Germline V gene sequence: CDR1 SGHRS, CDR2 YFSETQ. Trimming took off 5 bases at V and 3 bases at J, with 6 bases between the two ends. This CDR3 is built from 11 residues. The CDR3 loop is CASRLGYEQYF. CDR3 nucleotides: TGCGCCAGCAGACTAGGCTACGAGCAGTACTTC.

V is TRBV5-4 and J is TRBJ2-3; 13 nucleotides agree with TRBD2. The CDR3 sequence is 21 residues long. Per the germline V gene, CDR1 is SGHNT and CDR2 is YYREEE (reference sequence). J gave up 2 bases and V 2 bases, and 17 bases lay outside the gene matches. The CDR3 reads CASSLGRTSGSHPENTDTQYF. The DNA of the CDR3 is TGTGCCAGCAGCTTAGGGAGGACTAGCGGGAGTCACCCGGAGAACACAGATACGCAGTATTTT. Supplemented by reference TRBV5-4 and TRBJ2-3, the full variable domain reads ETGVTQSPTHLIKTRGQQVTLRCSSQSGHNTVSWYQQALGQGPQFIFQYYREEENGRGNFPPRFSGLQFPNYSSELNVNALELDDSALYLCASSLGRTSGSHPENTDTQYFGPGTRLTVL.

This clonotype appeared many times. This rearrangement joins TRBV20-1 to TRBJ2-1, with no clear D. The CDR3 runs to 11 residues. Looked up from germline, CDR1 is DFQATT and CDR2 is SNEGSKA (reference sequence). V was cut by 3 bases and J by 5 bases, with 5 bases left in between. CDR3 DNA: TGCAGTGCTAGGGCCCACAATGAGCAGTTCTTC. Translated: CSARAHNEQFF.

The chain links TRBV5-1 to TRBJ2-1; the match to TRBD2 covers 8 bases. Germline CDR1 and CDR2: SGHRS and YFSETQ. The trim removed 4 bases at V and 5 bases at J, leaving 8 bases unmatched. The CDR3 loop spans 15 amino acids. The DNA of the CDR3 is TGCGCCAGCAGCCTCCGGGCGGGAGGAAACAATGAGCAGTTCTTC. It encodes CASSLRAGGNNEQFF.

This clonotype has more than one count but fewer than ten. CDR3 coding DNA: TGCAGCCTGGGGGAGGACTCCTACAATGAGCAGTTCTTC. Encoded protein: CSLGEDSYNEQFF. The V call is TRBV29-1, the J call TRBJ2-1, with a weak D call TRBD2 (6 bases). Trimming removed 8 bases at V and 0 bases at J, with 11 bases between. CDR1 is SQVTM and CDR2 is ANQGSEA in the germline V gene. CDR3 size: 13 residues.

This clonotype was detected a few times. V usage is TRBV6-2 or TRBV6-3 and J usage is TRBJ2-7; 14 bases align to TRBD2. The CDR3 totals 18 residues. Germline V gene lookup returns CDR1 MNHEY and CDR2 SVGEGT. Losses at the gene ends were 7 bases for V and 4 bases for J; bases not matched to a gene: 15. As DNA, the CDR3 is TGTGCCAGCACCAACCCCGGGACTAGCGGGAGCTCGAGGTACGAGCAGTACTTC. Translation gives CASTNPGTSGSSRYEQYF.

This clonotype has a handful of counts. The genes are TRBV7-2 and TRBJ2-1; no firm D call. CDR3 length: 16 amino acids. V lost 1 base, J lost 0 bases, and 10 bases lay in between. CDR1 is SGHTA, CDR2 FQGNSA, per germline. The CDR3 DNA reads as TGTGCCAGCAGCTTAGGCCTGAGCAGCTCCTACAATGAGCAGTTCTTC. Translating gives CASSLGLSSSYNEQFF.

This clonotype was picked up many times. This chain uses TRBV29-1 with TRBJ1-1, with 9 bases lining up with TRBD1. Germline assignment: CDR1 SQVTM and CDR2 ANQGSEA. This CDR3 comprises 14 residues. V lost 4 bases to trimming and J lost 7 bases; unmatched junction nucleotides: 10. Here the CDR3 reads CSVGTGTGLGEAFF. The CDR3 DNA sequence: TGCAGCGTTGGGACCGGGACAGGGCTTGGTGAAGCTTTCTTT.